The 8 T cell receptor beta chains below come from one sample, sequenced in a study of multiple sclerosis patients with progressive multifocal leukoencephalopathy. Time point denoted: time of PML onset. The method was immunoSEQ multiplex PCR; TCRdb's version includes in-frame clones alone and lacks a portion of them. The sample lists tens of thousands of clones, 75% to 90% occurring once. Sequencing used PBMCs, obtained from a patient treated with natalizumab. The receptors here all came from a woman aged 30 to 39 with progressive multifocal leukoencephalopathy.

The chain recombines TRBV30 with TRBJ2-5; 12 nucleotides match TRBD2. Per germline, CDR1 GTSNPN and CDR2 SVGIG (reference sequence). The CDR3 loop spans 15 amino acids. Trimming took 0 bases from V and 6 from J; bases not matched to a gene: 5. The CDR3 loop reads CAWSVPSGGAQTQYF. Here the CDR3 DNA reads TGTGCCTGGAGTGTCCCTAGCGGGGGGGCTCAGACCCAGTACTTC.

CDR3 nucleotides: TGCGCCTCCGCAACAGGGATTTCGGTTGAGACCCAGTACTTC. The encoded protein is CASATGISVETQYF. The V and J genes are TRBV10-2 and TRBJ2-5; D might be TRBD1 (6 bases). Germline V CDR1 and CDR2: WSHSY, SAAADI. CDR3 length: 14 amino acids. Between the trimmed V and J ends, which lost 11 bases and 5 bases, there was a span of 21 bases.

The CDR3 coding sequence is TGCGCCAGCAGTCCAGGGAGGTCGGGAGGCTACACCTTC. Translating gives CASSPGRSGGYTF. The chain is built from TRBV4-3 and TRBJ1-2, with D possibly TRBD1 on 5 matching bases. This CDR3 contains 13 residues. Deletions cut 6 bases from V and 8 bases from J, with 16 bases between. Germline loops: CDR1 LGHNA, CDR2 YSLEER.

The chain couples TRBV19 to TRBJ2-5; D remains unclear. Matching the DNA end better, TRBJ2-7 makes the J call doubtful. Germline CDR1 is LNHDA and CDR2 is SQIVND (reference sequence). The length of the CDR3 is 13 residues. For the CDR3, the DNA is TGTGCCAGTAGTATCGGAAGATCCTACGAGCAGTACTTC. It is translated as CASSIGRSYEQYF.

The V gene is TRBV5-1, the J gene TRBJ2-5; D unresolved. CDR3 length: 14 amino acids. Germline-derived CDR1 and CDR2 are SGHRS and YFSETQ. The V and J ends lost 0 bases and 2 bases respectively, with 8 bases between them. The CDR3 DNA is TGCGCCAGCAGCTTGGCCCCGCGGCAAGAGACCCAGTACTTC. It yields the protein CASSLAPRQETQYF.

The V gene is TRBV4-2, the J gene TRBJ2-7, with D unclear. The CDR3 extends over 11 amino acids. Trimming took off 1 base at V and 6 bases at J, with 4 bases between the two ends. Germline CDR1 and CDR2: LGHNA and YNFKEQ. CDR3 sequence: CASSQVGEQYF. CDR3 in DNA: TGTGCCAGCAGCCAAGTGGGCGAGCAGTACTTC.

The chain employs TRBV4-1 and TRBJ1-6, with a weak D call TRBD1 (5 bases). The germline V gene encodes CDR1 MGHRA and CDR2 YSYEKL. V was clipped by 4 bases and J by 6 bases, with 16 bases between them. The CDR3 extends over 16 amino acids. The CDR3: CASSPPGVSLNSPLHF. CDR3 coding DNA: TGCGCCAGCAGCCCCCCGGGGGTAAGCCTTAATTCACCCCTCCACTTT.

The chain employs TRBV6-9 and TRBJ1-5; 10 nucleotides align to TRBD1. Losses at the gene ends were 5 bases for V and 1 base for J; bases not matched to a gene: 2. Germline CDR1 MNHGY, CDR2 SVAAGI. The CDR3 has 15 amino acids. CDR3 sequence: CASSRQGASNQPQHF. Written as DNA, the CDR3 is TGTGCCAGCAGTCGACAGGGGGCCAGCAATCAGCCCCAGCATTTT.